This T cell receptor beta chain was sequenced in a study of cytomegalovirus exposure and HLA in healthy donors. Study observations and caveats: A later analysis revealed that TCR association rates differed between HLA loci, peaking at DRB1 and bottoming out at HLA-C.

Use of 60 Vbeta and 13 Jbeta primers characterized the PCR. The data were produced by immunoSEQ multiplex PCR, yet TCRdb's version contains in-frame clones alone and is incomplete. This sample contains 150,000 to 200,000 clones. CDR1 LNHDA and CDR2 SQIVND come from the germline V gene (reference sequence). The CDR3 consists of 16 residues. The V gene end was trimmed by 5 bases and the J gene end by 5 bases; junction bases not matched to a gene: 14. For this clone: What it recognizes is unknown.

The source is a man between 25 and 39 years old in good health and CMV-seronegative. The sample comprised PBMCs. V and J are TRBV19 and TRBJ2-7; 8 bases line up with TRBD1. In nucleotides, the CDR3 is TGTGCCAGTAGTCCCAGCAGGGGGCGCGTAAGAAACGAGCAGTACTTC. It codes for CASSPSRGRVRNEQYF.